Each of the 24 T cell receptor beta chains below was sequenced from the same sample in a study of somatic mutations in cytotoxic T cells in rheumatoid arthritis. Measured with immunoSEQ multiplex PCR; TCRdb has only the in-frame clones, and not every one. The sample shows around 15,000 clones, approximately 69% of them seen only once. Sequenced input: CD8+ T cells sorted from blood. These receptors all stem from an adult with rheumatoid arthritis.

The rearrangement links TRBV19 to TRBJ1-2; D remains ambiguous. The germline CDR1 and CDR2 sequences are LNHDA and SQIVND (reference sequence). This CDR3 has 13 residues. V lost 7 bases and J lost 0, with 9 bases in between. This CDR3 is CASTPGANYGYTF. CDR3 DNA sequence: TGTGCCAGTACCCCAGGAGCTAACTATGGCTACACCTTC.

This clone was counted a single time. The chain employs TRBV11-1 and TRBJ2-3; D is unclear. Deletions cut 5 bases from V and 4 bases from J, with 19 bases between. Per the germline V gene, CDR1 is SGHAT and CDR2 is FQDESV (reference sequence). This CDR3 contains 16 residues. The CDR3 is CASSLNSPSAADTQYF. The CDR3 nucleotides read TGTGCCAGCAGCCTCAACAGTCCCTCGGCGGCAGATACGCAGTATTTT. Variable domain in full (rest from reference TRBV11-1 and TRBJ2-3): EAEVAQSPRYKITEKSQAVAFWCDPISGHATLYWYRQILGQGPELLVQFQDESVVDDSQLPKDRFSAERLKGVDSTLKIQPAELGDSAMYLCASSLNSPSAADTQYFGPGTRLTVL.

The rearrangement links TRBV5-6 to TRBJ1-1, with D perhaps matching TRBD1 (6 bases). This CDR3 is built from 16 residues. Germline CDR1 reads SGHDT; CDR2 reads YYEEEE. The V gene lost 0 bases and the J gene lost 0 bases, with 12 bases spanning the gap. This chain's CDR3 is CASSLDRDRVNTEAFF. CDR3 nucleotides: TGTGCCAGCAGCTTGGACAGGGATAGAGTGAACACTGAAGCTTTCTTT. The full variable domain, with the rest looked up from reference TRBV5-6 and TRBJ1-1, is DAGVTQSPTHLIKTRGQQVTLRCSPKSGHDTVSWYQQALGQGPQFIFQYYEEEERQRGNFPDRFSGHQFPNYSSELNVNALLLGDSALYLCASSLDRDRVNTEAFFGQGTRLTVV.

The V call is TRBV6-5, the J call TRBJ1-3; unclear D gene. Between the trimmed V and J ends, which lost 3 bases and 2 bases, there was a span of 8 bases. From germline, CDR1 is MNHEY and CDR2 SVGAGI. The CDR3 consists of 14 residues. This CDR3 reads CASSYSPTGNTIYF. CDR3 DNA sequence: TGTGCCAGCAGTTATAGCCCAACTGGAAACACCATATATTTT.

The table lists this clone with a count of one. The V call is TRBV27, the J call TRBJ1-3; 8 bases are shared with TRBD1. Germline CDR1 and CDR2: MNHEY and SMNVEV (reference sequence). V gave up 8 bases and J gave up 7 bases; unmatched junction bases: 10. The CDR3 covers 14 residues. CDR3 DNA sequence: TGTGCCAGCTCATTCCAGGGGGCCGGGAACACCATATATTTT. This codes for CASSFQGAGNTIYF.

V gene TRBV19 combines with J gene TRBJ2-1; D gene uncertain. The CDR3 spans 13 residues. Germline-derived CDR1 and CDR2 are LNHDA and SQIVND (reference sequence). Deletions cut 2 bases from V and 5 bases from J, with 7 bases between. This chain's CDR3 is CASSISPNNEQFF. The CDR3 nucleotides are TGTGCCAGTAGTATATCACCGAACAATGAGCAGTTCTTC.

The CDR3 DNA is TGTGCCAGCAGTGACCCGGTTACTTACGAGCAGTACTTC. Translating gives CASSDPVTYEQYF. V gene TRBV2 combines with J gene TRBJ2-7; unclear D gene. Trimming removed 3 bases from V and 4 bases from J, with 10 bases in between. Germline CDR1 is SNHLY and CDR2 is FYNNEI. CDR3 length equals 13 residues. Full variable domain (outside the CDR3, taken from reference TRBV2 and TRBJ2-7): EPEVTQTPSHQVTQMGQEVILRCVPISNHLYFYWYRQILGQKVEFLVSFYNNEISEKSEIFDDQFSVERPDGSNFTLKIRSTKLEDSAMYFCASSDPVTYEQYFGPGTRLTVT.

Only a few counts were recorded for this clone. The chain joins TRBV19 to TRBJ1-2; the D gene is possibly TRBD1 (5 bases). Germline CDR1 reads LNHDA; CDR2 reads SQIVND (reference sequence). The V gene lost 3 bases and the J gene lost 6 bases, with 14 bases spanning the gap. There are 14 residues in the CDR3. The CDR3 nucleotides read TGTGCCAGTAGTATCATGACAGCTGTGGATGGCTACACCTTC. It translates to CASSIMTAVDGYTF. The full variable domain, its missing parts supplied by reference TRBV19 and TRBJ1-2, is DGGITQSPKYLFRKEGQNVTLSCEQNLNHDAMYWYRQDPGQGLRLIYYSQIVNDFQKGDIAEGYSVSREKKESFPLTVTSAQKNPTAFYLCASSIMTAVDGYTFGSGTRLTVV.

The chain uses TRBV7-8 and TRBJ2-3; D remains unclear. Germline V gene sequence: CDR1 SGHVS, CDR2 FQNEAQ. There are 14 residues in the CDR3. Trimming cost V 1 base and J 4 bases, with 9 bases left between them. CDR3 coding DNA: TGTGCCAGCAGCTTAGGGTATGGTGCAGATACGCAGTATTTT. It is translated as CASSLGYGADTQYF.

The rearrangement links TRBV10-1 to TRBJ1-4; a weak D match, TRBD1 (5 bases). The germline V gene encodes CDR1 WNHNN and CDR2 SYGVQD (reference sequence). The CDR3 spans 14 residues. Deletions cut 3 bases from V and 10 bases from J, with 15 bases between. For the CDR3, the DNA is TGCGCCAGCAGTGAAGTCAGGGAGATGGGAAAACTGTTTTTT. Translated: CASSEVREMGKLFF.

The CDR3: CAISEPGGQETQYF. The DNA for the CDR3 is TGTGCCATCAGTGAGCCCGGGGGGCAAGAGACCCAGTACTTC. The V call is TRBV10-3, the J call TRBJ2-5, with 7 nucleotides matching TRBD2. This CDR3 is 14 amino acids long. Germline V gene sequence: CDR1 ENHRY, CDR2 SYGVKD. With V trimmed by 2 bases and J by 2 bases, 2 bases remained unmatched.

This clone was picked up one time. The rearrangement joins TRBV6-5 to TRBJ2-1; D gene uncertain. With 5 bases removed from V and 1 base from J, the gap between germline ends came to 12 bases. The CDR3 sequence is 15 residues long. Germline CDR1 and CDR2: MNHEY and SVGAGI. In nucleotides, the CDR3 is TGTGCCAGCAGTGCGGACGATGCTTCCTACAATGAGCAGTTCTTC. Encoded protein: CASSADDASYNEQFF.

The rearrangement uses TRBV11-3 and TRBJ2-3, with unresolved D. This CDR3 has 15 amino acids. V gave up 1 base and J gave up 6 bases, with 14 bases separating them. Germline V gives CDR1 SGHNT, CDR2 YENEEA. The CDR3 protein is CASSLGRAGPDTQYF. The CDR3 DNA is TGTGCCAGCAGCTTAGGTCGGGCAGGACCGGATACGCAGTATTTT.

The chain uses TRBV28 and TRBJ2-2; 10 positions agree with TRBD2. Trimming at V came to 3 bases and at J to 6 bases, leaving 4 bases not matched to a gene. Germline lookup yields CDR1 MDHEN and CDR2 SYDVKM. The CDR3 has 15 residues. As DNA, the CDR3 is TGTGCCAGCAGTTTCAGCGGGGGGGCCGCCGGGGAGCTGTTTTTT. This translates into CASSFSGGAAGELFF.

This clone appeared a few times. V is TRBV6-6 and J is TRBJ2-3; 10 bases are shared with TRBD2. This CDR3 spans 16 amino acids. Losses at the gene ends were 7 bases for V and 1 base for J; bases not matched to a gene: 8. The germline V gene encodes CDR1 MNHNY and CDR2 SVGAGI (reference sequence). The CDR3 sequence: CASTLTSGSGTDTQYF. The CDR3 DNA is TGTGCCAGCACCTTGACTAGCGGGTCAGGCACAGATACGCAGTATTTT.

This clone was seen a few times. The sample has other DNA sequences that encode this CDR3 too. The chain has TRBV28 and TRBJ2-7; tentative D call: TRBD1 (6 bases). V lost 4 bases to trimming and J lost 1 base, with 11 bases between them. Germline loops: CDR1 MDHEN, CDR2 SYDVKM. This CDR3 is built from 14 residues. CDR3 residues: CASSSRDISYEQYF. In nucleotides, the CDR3 is TGTGCCAGCAGTTCCCGGGACATATCCTACGAGCAGTACTTC.

This chain uses TRBV9 with TRBJ2-1; the D is unclear. The CDR3 totals 14 residues. Germline V lookup: CDR1 SGDLS, CDR2 YYNGEE. V lost 0 bases and J lost 9, with 13 bases in between. The CDR3 region has the DNA TGTGCCAGCAGCGTAGGGTCAGACGCAGGTGAGCAGTTCTTC. Residues: CASSVGSDAGEQFF.

The chain joins TRBV2 to TRBJ2-7; weak D call: TRBD1 (6 bases). CDR3 length: 13 residues. Trimming took off 5 bases at V and 3 bases at J, with 11 bases between the two ends. CDR1 and CDR2 (germline): SNHLY, FYNNEI. The chain's CDR3 is CASSSGTIYEQYF. CDR3 bases: TGTGCCAGCAGTTCCGGGACAATCTACGAGCAGTACTTC.

The chain links TRBV29-1 to TRBJ1-2; tentatively, D is TRBD1 (5 bases). The CDR3 totals 13 residues. Per germline, CDR1 SQVTM and CDR2 ANQGSEA. Deletions cut 3 bases from V and 3 bases from J, with 11 bases between. CDR3 sequence: CSVDREGDYGYTF. The DNA for the CDR3 is TGCAGCGTTGATAGGGAAGGGGACTATGGCTACACCTTC.

This chain connects TRBV4-1 to TRBJ2-7; a weak D match, TRBD1 (5 bases). Germline CDR1 MGHRA, CDR2 YSYEKL. The CDR3 is 18 residues long. V dropped 0 bases and J dropped 0 bases, with 18 bases sitting between them. This CDR3 reads CASSQEIFGHDISYEQYF. CDR3 coding DNA: TGCGCCAGCAGCCAAGAAATTTTCGGACACGACATCTCCTACGAGCAGTACTTC.

J is TRBJ1-1 and V is TRBV27, with a weak D call TRBD1 (5 bases). The CDR3 has 12 residues. Germline CDR1 MNHEY, CDR2 SMNVEV (reference sequence). Between the trimmed V and J ends, which lost 4 bases and 4 bases, there was a span of 7 bases. The CDR3 nucleotides read TGTGCCAGCAGTTGGGGGGGCACTGAAGCTTTCTTT. Its translation is CASSWGGTEAFF.

This clone was counted only a few times. This chain joins TRBV9 and TRBJ1-1; D perhaps matches TRBD1 (6 bases). This CDR3 region has 16 residues. With 1 base removed from V and 2 bases from J, the gap between germline ends came to 15 bases. In germline, CDR1 is SGDLS, CDR2 YYNGEE. CDR3 in DNA: TGTGCCAGCAGCGTATCCTACAGGGTGGGCAACACTGAAGCTTTCTTT. It codes for CASSVSYRVGNTEAFF.

V gene TRBV28 combines with J gene TRBJ1-3; 12 bases are a match to TRBD1. The CDR3 totals 14 residues. The ends lost 8 bases at V and 2 bases at J; junction bases unmatched: 1. Germline loops: CDR1 MDHEN, CDR2 SYDVKM. CDR3 loop: CASGTGGPGNTIYF. CDR3 bases: TGTGCCAGCGGGACAGGGGGCCCTGGAAACACCATATATTTT.

V gene TRBV12-2 combines with J gene TRBJ2-7; TRBD2, the table's D call, lacks a check against the DNA. TRBV12-2 is recorded as a pseudogene. The CDR3 has 17 residues. The CDR3 DNA reads as TGTGCAAGTCGCTTGGTTGGGACTAGCAGGGAGTCCTACGAGCAGTACTTC. Protein product: CASRLVGTSRESYEQYF.